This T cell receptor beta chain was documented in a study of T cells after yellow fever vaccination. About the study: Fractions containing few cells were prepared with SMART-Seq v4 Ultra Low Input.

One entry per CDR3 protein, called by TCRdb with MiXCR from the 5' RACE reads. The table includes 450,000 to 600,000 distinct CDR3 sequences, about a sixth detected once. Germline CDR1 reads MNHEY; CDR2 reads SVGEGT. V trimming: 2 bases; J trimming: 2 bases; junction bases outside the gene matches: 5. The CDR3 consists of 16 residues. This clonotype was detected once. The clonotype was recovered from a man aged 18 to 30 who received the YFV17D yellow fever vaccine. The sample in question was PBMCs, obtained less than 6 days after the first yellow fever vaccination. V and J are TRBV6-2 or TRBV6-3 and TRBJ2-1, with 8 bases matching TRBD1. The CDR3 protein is CASSYRGTGAYNEQFF. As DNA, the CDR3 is TGTGCCAGCAGTTACCGGGGGACAGGAGCCTACAATGAGCAGTTCTTC.